The 15 T cell receptor beta chains below come from one sample, sequenced in a study of blood T cell repertoires in COVID-19. The data were produced by immunoSEQ multiplex PCR, yet TCRdb's version contains in-frame clones alone and is incomplete. The table shows 250,000 or so clones, with 90% occurring only once. Sequenced sample: PBMCs or T cells enriched from blood (not recorded which). The receptor source for this set is a woman younger than 45 with acute COVID-19.

V and J are TRBV28 and TRBJ2-6; no clear D. Germline V gene sequence: CDR1 MDHEN, CDR2 SYDVKM. The CDR3 has 18 amino acids. Between the trimmed V and J ends, which lost 3 bases and 0 bases, there was a span of 15 bases. The CDR3 protein is CASSFASGPLSGANVLTF. The CDR3, as DNA: TGTGCCAGCAGTTTTGCGTCTGGTCCACTCTCTGGGGCCAACGTCCTGACTTTC.

This clone was recorded once. The V gene is TRBV28, the J gene TRBJ1-1, with TRBD1 as a possible D gene (6 bases). From germline, CDR1 is MDHEN and CDR2 SYDVKM. The V end was cut by 7 bases, the J end by 0 bases, with 9 bases between. This CDR3 region has 13 residues. Here the CDR3 reads CASMDSMNTEAFF. Written as DNA, the CDR3 is TGTGCCAGCATGGACAGCATGAACACTGAAGCTTTCTTT.

For this clone: The same CDR3 is also encoded by other DNA sequences in this sample. The chain is built from TRBV28 and TRBJ2-5; D gene ambiguous. This CDR3 contains 13 residues. The V gene's germline CDR1 is MDHEN and CDR2 SYDVKM. Deletions cut 6 bases from V and 3 bases from J, with 11 bases between. In DNA, the CDR3 is TGTGCCAGCAGCTCAGGCCAAGAAGAGACCCAGTACTTC. Its translation: CASSSGQEETQYF.

The rearrangement links TRBV29-1 to TRBJ2-7, with D hard to call. Germline-derived CDR1 and CDR2 are SQVTM and ANQGSEA. The ends were cut back, 0 bases at V and 2 bases at J, with 5 bases in the middle. The CDR3 is 12 amino acids. The CDR3 protein is CSVEDAPYEQYF. The DNA of the CDR3 is TGCAGCGTTGAAGATGCGCCCTACGAGCAGTACTTC.

The chain has TRBV18 and TRBJ2-7, with TRBD1 as a possible D gene (6 bases). CDR1 and CDR2 (germline): KGHSH, LQKENI. The CDR3 extends over 16 amino acids. V was pared by 3 bases and J by 2 bases, with 17 bases between. This CDR3 reads CASSPAAGTRAYEQYF. CDR3 DNA: TGTGCCAGCTCACCGGCTGCCGGGACACGAGCCTACGAGCAGTACTTC. The complete variable domain, with remaining parts taken from reference TRBV18 and TRBJ2-7, reads NAGVMQNPRHLVRRRGQEARLRCSPMKGHSHVYWYRQLPEEGLKFMVYLQKENIIDESGMPKERFSAEFPKEGPSILRIQQVVRGDSAAYFCASSPAAGTRAYEQYFGPGTRLTVT.

The sample holds a few counts of this clone. The chain links TRBV19 to TRBJ2-7; TRBD2 agrees at 9 bases. The CDR3 is made up of 15 amino acids. The V and J ends lost 5 bases and 5 bases, in that order; junction bases with no gene match: 10. Germline lookup yields CDR1 LNHDA and CDR2 SQIVND (reference sequence). CDR3 sequence: CASSDLAGAGDEQYF. The CDR3 DNA reads as TGTGCCAGTAGTGACTTAGCGGGAGCAGGGGACGAGCAGTACTTC.

This chain's CDR3 is CASSLGVGDYGYTF. The CDR3, as DNA: TGTGCCAGCAGTTTAGGGGTCGGGGACTATGGCTACACCTTC. The chain couples TRBV27 to TRBJ1-2; D is unresolved. This CDR3 region has 14 residues. Germline-derived CDR1 and CDR2 are MNHEY and SMNVEV (reference sequence). The V end was cut by 2 bases, the J end by 3 bases, with 10 bases between.

This clone has at least ten counts. The genes are TRBV28 and TRBJ2-4, with D maybe TRBD2 (6 bases). Germline V CDR1 and CDR2: MDHEN, SYDVKM. V lost 5 bases, J lost 0 bases, and 14 bases lay in between. This CDR3 contains 16 residues. Here the CDR3 reads CASSNGTVVAKNIQYF. CDR3 sequence (DNA): TGTGCCAGCAGTAACGGGACTGTCGTAGCCAAAAACATTCAGTACTTC.

V is TRBV28 and J is TRBJ2-5; D is possibly TRBD2 (7 bases). The length of the CDR3 is 12 residues. The germline V gene encodes CDR1 MDHEN and CDR2 SYDVKM. Trimming took off 11 bases at V and 5 bases at J, with 15 bases between the two ends. DNA of the CDR3: TGTGCCTCGGGGGCCGGGGGGGAGACCCAGTACTTC. This translates into CASGAGGETQYF.

J is TRBJ1-2 and V is TRBV3-1 (or the pseudogene TRBV3-2), with 9 nucleotides matching TRBD1. J gave up 9 bases and V 4 bases, and 6 bases lay outside the gene matches. CDR3 size: 13 residues. CDR1 is LGHDT and CDR2 is YNNKEL in the germline V gene (reference sequence). The CDR3 spells CASSPDRGSSYTF. DNA of the CDR3: TGTGCCAGCAGCCCGGACAGGGGAAGCAGCTACACCTTC.

The chain uses TRBV19 and TRBJ2-5, with 13 positions matching TRBD2. Germline V gives CDR1 LNHDA, CDR2 SQIVND (reference sequence). V gave up 2 bases and J gave up 4 bases; unmatched junction bases: 7. CDR3 size: 17 residues. The CDR3 loop reads CASSIQLAGGPRETQYF. The CDR3 nucleotides are TGTGCCAGTAGTATACAACTAGCGGGAGGGCCCAGAGAGACCCAGTACTTC.

The chain recombines TRBV28 with TRBJ1-2; D is undetermined. V was pared by 2 bases and J by 11 bases, with 15 bases between. The CDR3 is 13 residues long. From germline, CDR1 is MDHEN and CDR2 SYDVKM. CDR3 sequence reads: CASSLTTASWYTF. The CDR3 bases are TGTGCCAGCAGTTTAACCACCGCGTCTTGGTACACCTTC.

The chain carries TRBV28 and TRBJ1-1, with D possibly being TRBD1 (5 bases). The ends were cut back, 2 bases at V and 4 bases at J, with 17 bases in the middle. CDR1 and CDR2 from the germline V gene are MDHEN and SYDVKM. This CDR3 has 16 amino acids. CDR3 DNA: TGTGCCAGCAGTTTAGGTTTCGGGGCGGGGGGCACTGAAGCTTTCTTT. Translated, it gives CASSLGFGAGGTEAFF.

The rearrangement joins TRBV30 to TRBJ2-7; D not resolved. V was pared by 0 bases and J by 2 bases, with 14 bases between. The germline CDR1 and CDR2 sequences are GTSNPN and SVGIG (reference sequence). This CDR3 is 15 amino acids long. This chain's CDR3 is CAWSVPGNAPYEQYF. DNA for the CDR3: TGTGCCTGGAGTGTACCGGGTAACGCCCCCTACGAGCAGTACTTC.

The chain couples TRBV2 to TRBJ2-2; the D gene is possibly TRBD1 (6 bases). The CDR3 length is 17 residues. The germline V and J ends were trimmed by 4 bases and 4 bases, with 19 bases remaining between them. Looked up from germline, CDR1 is SNHLY and CDR2 is FYNNEI. CDR3 nucleotides: TGTGCCAGCAGTGTTTCCGAAGAGGACAGTCCCACCGGGGAGCTGTTTTTT. As protein: CASSVSEEDSPTGELFF.